The clone carrying this T cell receptor beta chain was seen repeatedly, ten times or more. Its matching antigen is unknown. TCRdb processed the PCR reads anew with MiXCR; each CDR3 protein has one entry. The table lists around 480,000 distinct CDR3 sequences, around 21% of them singletons. This record belongs to a study of molecular identifiers for immune sequencing clone quantification. Study-wide background: Replicates partitioned RNA from roughly 20,000 or 100,000 naive CD8 cells into five parts, sequencing four.

Germline assignment: CDR1 DFQATT and CDR2 SNEGSKA (reference sequence). This CDR3 region has 14 residues. The germline V and J ends were trimmed by 3 bases and 0 bases, with 10 bases remaining between them. The study's findings and limits: Clonotypes surpassing 20 RNA copies contained over 99% of effector molecules, versus under 1% in naive cells.

The specimen sequenced was naive CD8+ T cells from blood, with Jurkat cell RNA spiked in. Stated subset: FACS-sorted CD8+CD4-CCR7+CD45RA+ naive T cells. This chain joins TRBV20-1 and TRBJ2-3; D is unclear. The receptor was isolated from a human donor in good health. Some libraries in this study had Jurkat cell RNA spiked in. CDR3 residues: CSASLEFSTDTQYF. The CDR3 coding sequence is TGCAGTGCTAGTTTGGAGTTTAGCACAGATACGCAGTATTTT.